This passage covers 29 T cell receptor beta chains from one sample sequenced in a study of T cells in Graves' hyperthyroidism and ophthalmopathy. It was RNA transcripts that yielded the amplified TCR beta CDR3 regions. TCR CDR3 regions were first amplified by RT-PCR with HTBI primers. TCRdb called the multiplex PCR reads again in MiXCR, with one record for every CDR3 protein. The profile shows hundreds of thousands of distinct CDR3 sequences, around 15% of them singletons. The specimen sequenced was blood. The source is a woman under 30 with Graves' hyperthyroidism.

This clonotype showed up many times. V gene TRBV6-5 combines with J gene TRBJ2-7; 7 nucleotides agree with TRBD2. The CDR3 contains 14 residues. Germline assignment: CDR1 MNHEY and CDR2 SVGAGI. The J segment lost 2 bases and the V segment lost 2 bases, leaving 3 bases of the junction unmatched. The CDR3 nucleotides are TGTGCCAGCAGTTACGTAGCGGGCCCCTACGAGCAGTACTTC. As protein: CASSYVAGPYEQYF.

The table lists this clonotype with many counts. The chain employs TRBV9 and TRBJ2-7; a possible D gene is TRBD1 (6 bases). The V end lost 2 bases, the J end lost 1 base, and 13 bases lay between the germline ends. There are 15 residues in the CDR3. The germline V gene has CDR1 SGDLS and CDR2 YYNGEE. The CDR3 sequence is CASSVSTGNSYEQYF. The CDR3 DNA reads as TGTGCCAGCAGCGTGTCTACAGGGAATTCCTACGAGCAGTACTTC.

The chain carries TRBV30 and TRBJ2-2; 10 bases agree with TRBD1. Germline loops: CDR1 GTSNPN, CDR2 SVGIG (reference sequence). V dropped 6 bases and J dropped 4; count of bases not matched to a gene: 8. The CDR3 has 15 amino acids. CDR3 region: CACRPGTGATGELFF. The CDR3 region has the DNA TGTGCCTGCCGGCCCGGGACAGGGGCCACCGGGGAGCTGTTTTTT.

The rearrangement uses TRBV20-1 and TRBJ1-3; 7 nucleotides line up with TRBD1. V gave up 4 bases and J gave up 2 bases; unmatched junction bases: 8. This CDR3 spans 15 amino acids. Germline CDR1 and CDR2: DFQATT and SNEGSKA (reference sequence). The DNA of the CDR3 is TGCAGTGCTAATCTAAACAGGGGCGCTGGAAACACCATATATTTT. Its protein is CSANLNRGAGNTIYF.

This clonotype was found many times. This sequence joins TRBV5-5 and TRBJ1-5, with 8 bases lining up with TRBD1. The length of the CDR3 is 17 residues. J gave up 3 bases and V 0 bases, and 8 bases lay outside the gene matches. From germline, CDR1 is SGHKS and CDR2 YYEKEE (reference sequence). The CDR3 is CASSLVGTGYLNQPQHF. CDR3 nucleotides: TGTGCCAGCAGCTTGGTAGGGACAGGATACCTCAATCAGCCCCAGCATTTT.

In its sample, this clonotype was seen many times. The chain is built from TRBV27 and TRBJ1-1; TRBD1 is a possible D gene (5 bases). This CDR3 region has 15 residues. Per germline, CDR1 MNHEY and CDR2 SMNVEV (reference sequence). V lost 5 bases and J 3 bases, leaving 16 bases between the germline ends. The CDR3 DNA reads TGTGCCAGCAGTCCAATCAGGGTTAGGGACACTGAAGCTTTCTTT. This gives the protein CASSPIRVRDTEAFF.

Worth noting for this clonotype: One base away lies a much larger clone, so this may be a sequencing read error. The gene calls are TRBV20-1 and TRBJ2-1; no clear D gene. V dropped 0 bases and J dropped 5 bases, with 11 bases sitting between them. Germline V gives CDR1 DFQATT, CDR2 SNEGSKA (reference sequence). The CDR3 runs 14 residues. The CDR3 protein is CSARDRAADNEQFF. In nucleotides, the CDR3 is TGCAGTGCTAGAGATCGCGCAGCCGACAATGAGCAGTTCTTC.

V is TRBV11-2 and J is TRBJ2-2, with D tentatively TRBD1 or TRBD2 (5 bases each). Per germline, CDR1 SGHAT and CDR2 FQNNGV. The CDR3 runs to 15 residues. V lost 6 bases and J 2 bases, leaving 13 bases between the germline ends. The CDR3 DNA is TGTGCCAGCAGTTCCGTCCGGGGCAACACCGGGGAGCTGTTTTTT. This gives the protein CASSSVRGNTGELFF.

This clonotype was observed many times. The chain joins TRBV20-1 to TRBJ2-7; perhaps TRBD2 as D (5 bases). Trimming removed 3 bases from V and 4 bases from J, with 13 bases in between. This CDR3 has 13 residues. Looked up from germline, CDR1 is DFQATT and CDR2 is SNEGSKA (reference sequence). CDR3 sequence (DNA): TGCAGTGCTAGCGCAGAGGGCCCATACGAGCAGTACTTC. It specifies CSASAEGPYEQYF.

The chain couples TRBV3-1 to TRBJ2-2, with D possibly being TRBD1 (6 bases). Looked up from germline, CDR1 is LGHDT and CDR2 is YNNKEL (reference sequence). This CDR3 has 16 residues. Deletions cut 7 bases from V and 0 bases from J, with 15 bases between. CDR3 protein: CASTLRTETNTGELFF. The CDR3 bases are TGTGCCAGCACCCTCCGGACAGAAACGAACACCGGGGAGCTGTTTTTT. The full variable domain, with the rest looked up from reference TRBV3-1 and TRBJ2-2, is DTAVSQTPKYLVTQMGNDKSIKCEQNLGHDTMYWYKQDSKKFLKIMFSYNNKELIINETVPNRFSPKSPDKAHLNLHINSLELGDSAVYFCASTLRTETNTGELFFGEGSRLTVL.

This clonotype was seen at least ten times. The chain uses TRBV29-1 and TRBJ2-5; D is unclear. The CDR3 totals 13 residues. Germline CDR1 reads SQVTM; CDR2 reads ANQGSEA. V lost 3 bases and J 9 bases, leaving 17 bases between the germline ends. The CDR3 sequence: CSVDHLESRAQYF. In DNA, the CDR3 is TGCAGCGTTGACCATCTAGAGAGTCGGGCCCAGTACTTC. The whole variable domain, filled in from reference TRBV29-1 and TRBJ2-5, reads SAVISQKPSRDICQRGTSLTIQCQVDSQVTMMFWYRQQPGQSLTLIATANQGSEATYESGFVIDKFPISRPNLTFSTLTVSNMSPEDSSIYLCSVDHLESRAQYFGPGTRLLVL.

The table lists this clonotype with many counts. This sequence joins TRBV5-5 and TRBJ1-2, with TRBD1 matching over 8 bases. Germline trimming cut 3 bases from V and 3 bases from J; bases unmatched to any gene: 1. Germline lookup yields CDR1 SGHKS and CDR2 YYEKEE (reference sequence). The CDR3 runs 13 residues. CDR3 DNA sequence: TGTGCCAGCAGCTCGGGACAGGACTATGGCTACACCTTC. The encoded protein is CASSSGQDYGYTF.

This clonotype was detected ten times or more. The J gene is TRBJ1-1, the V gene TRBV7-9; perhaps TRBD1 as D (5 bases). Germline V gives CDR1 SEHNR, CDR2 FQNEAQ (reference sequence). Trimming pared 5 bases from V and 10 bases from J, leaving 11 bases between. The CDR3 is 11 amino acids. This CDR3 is CASSQGPGAFF. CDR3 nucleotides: TGTGCCAGCAGCCAGGGACCAGGAGCTTTCTTT.

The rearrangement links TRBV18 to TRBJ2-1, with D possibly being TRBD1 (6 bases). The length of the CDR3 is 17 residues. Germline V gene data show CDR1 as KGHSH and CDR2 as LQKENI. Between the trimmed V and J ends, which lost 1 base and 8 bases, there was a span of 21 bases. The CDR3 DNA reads TGTGCCAGCTCACCACGTCGGCAGGGGCCCTACGTGGATGAGCAGTTCTTC. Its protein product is CASSPRRQGPYVDEQFF.

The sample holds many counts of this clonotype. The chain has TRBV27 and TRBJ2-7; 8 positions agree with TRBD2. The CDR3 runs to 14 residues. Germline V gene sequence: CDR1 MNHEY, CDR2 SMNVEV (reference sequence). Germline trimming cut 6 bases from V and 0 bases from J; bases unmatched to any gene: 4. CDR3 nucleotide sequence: TGTGCCAGCAGCGGGGGGGGAGCCTCCTACGAGCAGTACTTC. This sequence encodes CASSGGGASYEQYF.

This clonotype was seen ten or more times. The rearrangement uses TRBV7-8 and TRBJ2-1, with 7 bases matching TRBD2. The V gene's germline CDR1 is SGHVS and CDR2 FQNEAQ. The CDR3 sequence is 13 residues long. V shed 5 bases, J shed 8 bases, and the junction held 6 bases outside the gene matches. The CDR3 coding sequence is TGTGCCAGCAGCCGCGGGAGTTGGTATGAGCAGTTCTTC. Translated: CASSRGSWYEQFF. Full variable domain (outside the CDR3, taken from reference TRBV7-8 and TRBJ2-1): GAGVSQSPRYKVAKRGQDVALRCDPISGHVSLFWYQQALGQGPEFLTYFQNEAQLDKSGLPSDRFFAERPEGSVSTLKIQRTQQEDSAVYLCASSRGSWYEQFFGPGTRLTVL.

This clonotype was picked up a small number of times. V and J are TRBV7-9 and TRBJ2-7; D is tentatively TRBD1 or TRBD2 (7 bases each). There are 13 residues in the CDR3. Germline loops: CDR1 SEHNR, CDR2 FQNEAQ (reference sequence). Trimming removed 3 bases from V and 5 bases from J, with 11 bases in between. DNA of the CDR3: TGTGCCAGCAGCTTGGCAGGGGGGGACGAGCAGTACTTC. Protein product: CASSLAGGDEQYF.

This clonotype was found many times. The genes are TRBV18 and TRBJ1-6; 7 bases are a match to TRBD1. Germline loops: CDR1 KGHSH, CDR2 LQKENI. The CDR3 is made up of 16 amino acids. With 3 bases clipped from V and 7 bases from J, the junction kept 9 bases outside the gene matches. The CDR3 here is CASSPVQGLGNSPLHF. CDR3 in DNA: TGTGCCAGCTCACCCGTACAGGGGCTGGGGAATTCACCCCTCCACTTT. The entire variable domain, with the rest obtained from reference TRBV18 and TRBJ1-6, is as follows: NAGVMQNPRHLVRRRGQEARLRCSPMKGHSHVYWYRQLPEEGLKFMVYLQKENIIDESGMPKERFSAEFPKEGPSILRIQQVVRGDSAAYFCASSPVQGLGNSPLHFGNGTRLTVT.

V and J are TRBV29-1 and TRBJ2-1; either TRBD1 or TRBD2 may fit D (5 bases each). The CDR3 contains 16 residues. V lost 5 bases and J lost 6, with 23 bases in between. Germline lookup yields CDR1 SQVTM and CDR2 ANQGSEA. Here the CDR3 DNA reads TGCAGCGTTTTGCCCCCGCGGGTCAGGGAGTTCAATGAGCAGTTCTTC. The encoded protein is CSVLPPRVREFNEQFF.

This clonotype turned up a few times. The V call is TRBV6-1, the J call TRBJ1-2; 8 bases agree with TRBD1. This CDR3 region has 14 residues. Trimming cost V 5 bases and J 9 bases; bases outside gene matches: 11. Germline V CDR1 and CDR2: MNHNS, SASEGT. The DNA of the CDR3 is TGTGCCAGCAGTCCCCGGACAGGGACGATAAGCTACACCTTC. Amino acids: CASSPRTGTISYTF.

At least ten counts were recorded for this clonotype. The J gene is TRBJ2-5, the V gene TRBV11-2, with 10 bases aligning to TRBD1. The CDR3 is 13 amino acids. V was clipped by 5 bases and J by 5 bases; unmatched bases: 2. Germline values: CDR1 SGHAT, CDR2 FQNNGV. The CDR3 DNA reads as TGTGCCAGCAGCGGGACAGGGGTGGAGACCCAGTACTTC. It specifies CASSGTGVETQYF.

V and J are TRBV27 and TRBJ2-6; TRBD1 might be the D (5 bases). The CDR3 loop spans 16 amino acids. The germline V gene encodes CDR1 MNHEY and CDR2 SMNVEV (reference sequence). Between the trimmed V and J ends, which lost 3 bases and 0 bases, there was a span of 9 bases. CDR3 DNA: TGTGCCAGCAGTTTCCTAGGGGACTCTGGGGCCAACGTCCTGACTTTC. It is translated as CASSFLGDSGANVLTF.

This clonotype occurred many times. CDR3 in DNA: TGCAGTGCTAGTTCGACAGAGAACACCGGGGAGCTGTTTTTT. Translated, it gives CSASSTENTGELFF. The chain is built from TRBV20-1 and TRBJ2-2; D is perhaps TRBD1 (5 bases). The ends were cut back, 3 bases at V and 1 base at J, with 9 bases in the middle. The V gene's germline CDR1 is DFQATT and CDR2 SNEGSKA (reference sequence). The CDR3 is 14 residues long.

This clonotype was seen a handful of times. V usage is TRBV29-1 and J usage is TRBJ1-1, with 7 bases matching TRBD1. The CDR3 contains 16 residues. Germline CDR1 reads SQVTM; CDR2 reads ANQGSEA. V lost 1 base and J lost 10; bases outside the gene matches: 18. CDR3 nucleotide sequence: TGCAGCGTTGAAGTGGGAACCTTGACAGGGTTTATCGGAGCTTTCTTT. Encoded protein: CSVEVGTLTGFIGAFF.

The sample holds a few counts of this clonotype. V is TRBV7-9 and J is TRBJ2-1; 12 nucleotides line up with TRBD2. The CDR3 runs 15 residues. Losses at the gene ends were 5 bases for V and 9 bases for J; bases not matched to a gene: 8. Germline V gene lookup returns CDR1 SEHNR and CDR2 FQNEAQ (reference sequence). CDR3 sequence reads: CASSRLAGGPGEQFF. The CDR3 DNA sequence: TGTGCCAGCAGCCGGCTAGCGGGAGGGCCGGGTGAGCAGTTCTTC.

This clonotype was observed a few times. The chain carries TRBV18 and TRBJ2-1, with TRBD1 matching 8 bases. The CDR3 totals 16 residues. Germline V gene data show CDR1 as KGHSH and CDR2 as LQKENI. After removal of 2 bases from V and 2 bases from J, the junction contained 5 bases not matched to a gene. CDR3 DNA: TGTGCCAGCTCACCAGCAGGGGGCCGGACCTACAATGAGCAGTTCTTC. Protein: CASSPAGGRTYNEQFF.

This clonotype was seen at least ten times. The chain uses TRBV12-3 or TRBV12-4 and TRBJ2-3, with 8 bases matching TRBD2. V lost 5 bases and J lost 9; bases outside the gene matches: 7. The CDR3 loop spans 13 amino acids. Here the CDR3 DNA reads TGTGCCAGCAGTCGGGGGGGGGCCCCCACGCAGTATTTT. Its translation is CASSRGGAPTQYF.

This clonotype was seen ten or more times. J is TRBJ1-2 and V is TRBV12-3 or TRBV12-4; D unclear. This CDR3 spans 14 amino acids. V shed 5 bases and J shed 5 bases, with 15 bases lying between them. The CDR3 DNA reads TGTGCCAGCAGTACGGGCCCCGGCGGTTATGGCTACACCTTC. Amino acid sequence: CASSTGPGGYGYTF.

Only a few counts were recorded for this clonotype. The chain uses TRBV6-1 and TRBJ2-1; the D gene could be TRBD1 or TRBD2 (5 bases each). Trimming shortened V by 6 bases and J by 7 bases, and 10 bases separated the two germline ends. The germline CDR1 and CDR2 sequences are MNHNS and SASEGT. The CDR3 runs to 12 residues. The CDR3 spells CASSSGTNEQFF. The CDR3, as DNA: TGTGCCAGCAGCTCCGGGACGAATGAGCAGTTCTTC.